A single sample gave rise to the 18 T cell receptor beta chains below, sequenced in a study of cytomegalovirus exposure and HLA in healthy donors (dated by TCRdb to the late 2010s). Preparation of the library involved the immunoSEQ multiplex PCR assay. For the multiplex PCR, a mixture combining 60 forward primers for TCR Vbeta segments and 13 reverse primers for TCR Jbeta segments was used. The immuneACCESS repertoire file appears here via TCRdb, limited to in-frame rearrangements. These files lack a portion of the clones; in checked studies, under half of the deficit traces to unresolved V genes, and the cause of the others is not known. The sample table records 200,000 to 250,000 clones; more than 75% of these occur just once. The top ten clones comprise 5% to 6.5% of the sample. Sample: PBMCs. The origin of the receptors is a woman aged 40 to 55 in good health and CMV-seropositive.

This rearrangement joins TRBV2 to TRBJ1-2; perhaps TRBD1 as D (5 bases). The V gene lost 3 bases and the J gene lost 7 bases, with 9 bases spanning the gap. The CDR3 runs 12 residues. CDR1 and CDR2 (germline): SNHLY, FYNNEI. CDR3 sequence (DNA): TGTGCCAGCAGTGAGGCAGGGTTTGGCTACACCTTC. It encodes CASSEAGFGYTF.

CDR3 sequence (DNA): TGTGCCAGCAGTTTTCGGGGGGCGGGGGGCAGGACGAACACCGGGGAGCTGTTTTTT. Translation gives CASSFRGAGGRTNTGELFF. The chain uses TRBV27 and TRBJ2-2; TRBD2 aligns across 8 bases. The CDR3 runs 19 residues. Trimming took 3 bases from V and 0 from J; bases not matched to a gene: 12. Germline V gene lookup returns CDR1 MNHEY and CDR2 SMNVEV (reference sequence).

This chain connects TRBV30 to TRBJ2-4; weak D call: TRBD2 (5 bases). Germline V lookup: CDR1 GTSNPN, CDR2 SVGIG (reference sequence). V was clipped by 2 bases and J by 4 bases, with 6 bases between them. This CDR3 has 12 amino acids. CDR3 in amino acids: CAWSREKNIQYF. CDR3 in DNA: TGTGCCTGGAGTCGGGAAAAAAACATTCAGTACTTC.

The genes are TRBV4-2 and TRBJ2-2; 11 bases match TRBD2. The germline gives CDR1 LGHNA, CDR2 YNFKEQ. The CDR3 is 15 amino acids. Unmatched junction bases numbered 5, after V lost 6 bases and J lost 5 bases. In nucleotides, the CDR3 is TGTGCCAGCAGTCCCGGGACTAGCGGTACCGGGGAGCTGTTTTTT. It translates to CASSPGTSGTGELFF.

The chain combines TRBV11-3 with TRBJ2-7; 9 bases are a match to TRBD2. The V gene end was trimmed by 1 base and the J gene end by 5 bases; junction bases not matched to a gene: 9. Germline assignment: CDR1 SGHNT and CDR2 YENEEA. This CDR3 region has 16 residues. The CDR3 is CASSLGGGRAWNEQYF. The CDR3 DNA follows: TGTGCCAGCAGCTTAGGTGGCGGGAGGGCTTGGAACGAGCAGTACTTC.

This clone was seen a few times. V and J are TRBV12-5 and TRBJ1-2; 7 bases align to TRBD1. The ends lost 0 bases at V and 3 bases at J; junction bases unmatched: 10. The CDR3 runs 17 residues. Germline CDR1 LGHNT, CDR2 FRNRAP. The CDR3 region has the DNA TGTGCTAGTGGTTTGGTACCCGGGACAGCCACTTACTATGGCTACACCTTC. Translation: CASGLVPGTATYYGYTF.

The count of this clone is one. This rearrangement joins TRBV9 to TRBJ2-3; possible D gene TRBD1, 5 bases. Germline CDR1 SGDLS, CDR2 YYNGEE. Trimming shortened V by 4 bases and J by 2 bases, and 14 bases separated the two germline ends. CDR3 length equals 15 residues. CDR3 DNA: TGTGCCAGCAGCCCCCAGCGACAGATCACAGATACGCAGTATTTT. Protein product: CASSPQRQITDTQYF.

The CDR3 here is CASSLGAQEGQYF. The CDR3 DNA reads TGCGCCAGCAGCTTGGGGGCCCAGGAAGGGCAGTACTTC. The chain combines TRBV5-1 with TRBJ2-7; D unclear. The length of the CDR3 is 13 residues. The V gene's germline CDR1 is SGHRS and CDR2 YFSETQ. Trimming cost V 0 bases and J 9 bases, with 13 bases left between them.

This clone was found once. The gene calls are TRBV7-2 and TRBJ1-1; D call uncertain. From germline, CDR1 is SGHTA and CDR2 FQGNSA. The CDR3 runs 15 residues. V was pared by 5 bases and J by 3 bases, with 16 bases between. The CDR3 sequence is CASSPSGAGDTEAFF. The CDR3 coding sequence is TGTGCCAGCAGCCCCTCCGGTGCGGGAGACACTGAAGCTTTCTTT.

As DNA, the CDR3 is TGCAGCGTAGACGTCAAAGCGGGGAATGAGCAGTTCTTC. The encoded protein is CSVDVKAGNEQFF. The chain couples TRBV29-1 to TRBJ2-1, with 7 bases that match TRBD2. CDR3 length equals 13 residues. V trimming: 6 bases; J trimming: 7 bases; junction bases outside the gene matches: 9. The germline V gene encodes CDR1 SQVTM and CDR2 ANQGSEA.

For this clone: The same CDR3 can be traced to other DNA sequences in this sample. The rearrangement uses TRBV5-6 and TRBJ2-7; 11 nucleotides align to TRBD1. The CDR3 covers 15 residues. Germline V gene data show CDR1 as SGHDT and CDR2 as YYEEEE. With 0 bases clipped from V and 3 bases from J, the junction kept 2 bases outside the gene matches. CDR3: CASSLGDRGIYEQYF. CDR3 coding DNA: TGTGCCAGCAGCTTGGGGGACAGGGGGATCTACGAGCAGTACTTC.

This sequence joins TRBV7-2 and TRBJ1-4, with 7 bases lining up with TRBD1. Trimming took 4 bases from V and 5 from J; bases not matched to a gene: 4. This CDR3 region has 14 residues. CDR1 is SGHTA, CDR2 FQGNSA, per germline. The CDR3 coding sequence is TGTGCCAGCAGCTCCGACAGGGTGAATGAAAAACTGTTTTTT. It codes for CASSSDRVNEKLFF.

The chain combines TRBV6-4 with TRBJ2-3; 13 positions match TRBD2. Looked up from germline, CDR1 is MRHNA and CDR2 is SNTAGT. J was trimmed by 3 bases and V by 6 bases; bases with no gene match: 9. The CDR3 totals 17 residues. The CDR3 DNA sequence: TGTGCCAGCAGACAACTAGCGGGAGGGCCGAAGACAGATACGCAGTATTTT. Translating gives CASRQLAGGPKTDTQYF.

The chain is built from TRBV27 and TRBJ2-7, with 8 bases fitting TRBD1. The CDR3 runs 15 residues. The V segment lost 3 bases and the J segment 4 bases; nucleotides outside the gene matches: 8. CDR1 and CDR2 from the germline V gene are MNHEY and SMNVEV (reference sequence). The CDR3 region has the DNA TGTGCCAGCAGTTTCCGGGGGACAGGCGGATACGAGCAGTACTTC. Protein: CASSFRGTGGYEQYF.

The genes are TRBV5-4 and TRBJ2-7; tentative D call: TRBD2 (6 bases). The CDR3 runs to 12 residues. The V end lost 2 bases, the J end lost 5 bases, and 8 bases lay between the germline ends. Germline V gene lookup returns CDR1 SGHNT and CDR2 YYREEE (reference sequence). CDR3 sequence (DNA): TGTGCCAGCAGCTTTGGACTAAACGAGCAGTACTTC. The encoded protein is CASSFGLNEQYF.

The chain employs TRBV28 and TRBJ1-5, with D possibly being TRBD1 (6 bases). Germline loops: CDR1 MDHEN, CDR2 SYDVKM. The CDR3 has 14 amino acids. V lost 3 bases to trimming and J lost 4 bases, with 10 bases between them. DNA for the CDR3: TGTGCCAGCAGTTTCAGGGGTGGAAATCAGCCCCAGCATTTT. It yields the protein CASSFRGGNQPQHF.

The rearrangement joins TRBV6-5 to TRBJ1-3; D gene ambiguous. Trimming shortened V by 4 bases and J by 0 bases, and 10 bases separated the two germline ends. Looked up from germline, CDR1 is MNHEY and CDR2 is SVGAGI. The CDR3 contains 15 residues. CDR3 coding DNA: TGTGCCAGCAGTTCCTTAGGAGGCTCTGGAAACACCATATATTTT. This translates into CASSSLGGSGNTIYF.

The rearrangement joins TRBV19 to TRBJ1-1; maybe TRBD1 (5 bases). This CDR3 contains 16 residues. The ends were cut back, 0 bases at V and 0 bases at J, with 11 bases in the middle. CDR1 LNHDA and CDR2 SQIVND come from the germline V gene (reference sequence). CDR3 nucleotides: TGTGCCAGTAGTATAGATGACGACAGCTTGAACACTGAAGCTTTCTTT. Its protein product is CASSIDDDSLNTEAFF.